One and the same sample provided the 14 T cell receptor beta chains below, sequenced in a study of T cells in Graves' hyperthyroidism and ophthalmopathy. The TCR beta CDR3 regions underwent amplification using RNA transcripts as the source. When the TCR CDR3 underwent first-round RT-PCR, the HTBI primer set was used. TCRdb called the multiplex PCR reads again in MiXCR, with one record for every CDR3 protein. Found here are under 250,000 distinct CDR3 sequences, roughly a sixth of them singletons; the top ten hold approximately 50%. The specimen was blood. The receptors were sampled from a man in his fifties or sixties with Graves' hyperthyroidism.

This clonotype was observed a few times. The chain links TRBV2 to TRBJ2-2; possibly TRBD1 for D (5 bases). Trimming shortened V by 2 bases and J by 8 bases, and 12 bases separated the two germline ends. CDR3 length equals 14 residues. CDR1 SNHLY and CDR2 FYNNEI come from the germline V gene. As DNA, the CDR3 is TGTGCCAGCAGTGAATTTAAGGGGATGGGGGAGCTGTTTTTT. As protein: CASSEFKGMGELFF.

This clonotype was picked up many times. This chain joins TRBV28 and TRBJ2-2; TRBD2 agrees at 11 bases. V lost 7 bases and J lost 5; bases outside the gene matches: 9. The CDR3 extends over 16 amino acids. Germline V lookup: CDR1 MDHEN, CDR2 SYDVKM. CDR3 in DNA: TGTGCCAGCACACTTTTCCTAGCGGGAGGTACCGGGGAGCTGTTTTTT. Its translation is CASTLFLAGGTGELFF. Complete variable domain (other parts from reference TRBV28 and TRBJ2-2): DVKVTQSSRYLVKRTGEKVFLECVQDMDHENMFWYRQDPGLGLRLIYFSYDVKMKEKGDIPEGYSVSREKKERFSLILESASTNQTSMYLCASTLFLAGGTGELFFGEGSRLTVL.

The sample holds many counts of this clonotype. The chain recombines TRBV11-2 with TRBJ1-2; D might be TRBD1 (5 bases). V shed 0 bases and J shed 2 bases, with 13 bases lying between them. Germline V gene data show CDR1 as SGHAT and CDR2 as FQNNGV. The CDR3 runs 16 residues. CDR3 coding DNA: TGTGCCAGCAGCTTAGATCCGGGACCGACGAACTATGGCTACACCTTC. As protein: CASSLDPGPTNYGYTF. Supplemented by reference TRBV11-2 and TRBJ1-2, the full variable domain reads EAGVAQSPRYKIIEKRQSVAFWCNPISGHATLYWYQQILGQGPKLLIQFQNNGVVDDSQLPKDRFSAERLKGVDSTLKIQPAKLEDSAVYLCASSLDPGPTNYGYTFGSGTRLTVV.

This clonotype appeared many times. The chain couples TRBV12-3 or TRBV12-4 to TRBJ2-2; 8 bases align to TRBD1. V trimming: 5 bases; J trimming: 1 base; junction bases outside the gene matches: 3. This CDR3 comprises 15 residues. Here the CDR3 DNA reads TGTGCCAGCAGTCCAGGACAGGGGAACACCGGGGAGCTGTTTTTT. It codes for CASSPGQGNTGELFF.

Turning to this clonotype: A much larger clone differs by one base, so this may be a read error. The chain is built from TRBV10-2 and TRBJ2-1; possibly TRBD2 for D (6 bases). This CDR3 comprises 15 residues. CDR1 is WSHSY and CDR2 is SAAADI in the germline V gene. In DNA form, the CDR3 reads TGCGCCAGCAGTCGAGGACTAAACTACTACAATGAGCGGTTCTTC. Translated, it gives CASSRGLNYYNERFF.

This clonotype was recorded a few times. This chain links TRBV5-8 with TRBJ1-1; D not resolved. Germline assignment: CDR1 SGHTS and CDR2 YDEGEE. V was clipped by 0 bases and J by 2 bases, with 11 bases between them. The CDR3 has 15 residues. The CDR3 DNA follows: TGTGCCAGCAGCTTGGGTGCCAGCCCAAACACTGAAGCTTTCTTT. The encoded protein is CASSLGASPNTEAFF.

Many counts were recorded for this clonotype. The chain joins TRBV2 to TRBJ1-5; no clear D. The V end was cut by 6 bases, the J end by 3 bases, with 9 bases between. CDR1 and CDR2 (germline): SNHLY, FYNNEI. This CDR3 is built from 13 residues. The CDR3 spells CASRRDNNQPQHF. The CDR3 nucleotides are TGTGCCAGCAGGAGGGATAACAATCAGCCCCAGCATTTT.

This clonotype has ten or more counts. The chain uses TRBV20-1 and TRBJ2-1, with TRBD1 matching over 11 bases. V was clipped by 5 bases and J by 10 bases; unmatched bases: 16. CDR1 is DFQATT and CDR2 is SNEGSKA in the germline V gene (reference sequence). The CDR3 has 16 amino acids. CDR3 nucleotide sequence: TGCAGTGCTGGGGGCCGGTGGGGACAGGGGGGGCAGGAGCAGTTCTTC. Protein: CSAGGRWGQGGQEQFF.

This chain links TRBV27 with TRBJ2-1; D perhaps matches TRBD1 (5 bases). This CDR3 is built from 13 residues. In germline, CDR1 is MNHEY, CDR2 SMNVEV (reference sequence). V shed 5 bases and J shed 4 bases, with 9 bases lying between them. In DNA form, the CDR3 reads TGTGCCAGCAGTCAACAGGAGTACAATGAGCAGTTCTTC. Translating it yields CASSQQEYNEQFF.

This clonotype was detected a few times. The V and J genes are TRBV29-1 and TRBJ1-1; D is possibly TRBD1 (5 bases). Trimming shortened V by 1 base and J by 10 bases, and 19 bases separated the two germline ends. This CDR3 has 14 residues. Looked up from germline, CDR1 is SQVTM and CDR2 is ANQGSEA. Written as DNA, the CDR3 is TGCAGCGTTGAAGTGTCGGGGGGTCGGGCTGGAGCTTTCTTT. Amino acids: CSVEVSGGRAGAFF.

This clonotype was observed a few times. The chain carries TRBV5-1 and TRBJ1-2; TRBD1 is a possible D gene (5 bases). The CDR3 is 14 amino acids. CDR1 is SGHRS, CDR2 YFSETQ, per germline. V was cut by 2 bases and J by 8 bases, with 16 bases left in between. The CDR3 bases are TGCGCCAGCAGCTTCGGGGCCCCTACGGGAGGCTACACCTTC. As protein: CASSFGAPTGGYTF.

This clonotype was detected ten times or more. The chain employs TRBV2 and TRBJ2-4, with D uncertain. Trimming removed 0 bases from V and 11 bases from J, with 8 bases in between. There are 12 residues in the CDR3. The V gene's germline CDR1 is SNHLY and CDR2 FYNNEI. CDR3 in amino acids: CASSEAGILQYF. The CDR3 nucleotides are TGTGCCAGCAGTGAAGCTGGTATTCTTCAGTACTTC.

This clonotype turned up a few times. A much larger clone differs from this one at a single base, so this may be a read error. The CDR3 does not end in the conserved phenylalanine or tryptophan, so this is likely a read error. V gene TRBV12-5 combines with J gene TRBJ2-7; TRBD2 matches 8 bases. With 7 bases clipped from V and 4 bases from J, the junction kept 15 bases outside the gene matches. CDR1 and CDR2 from the germline V gene are LGHNT and FRNRAP. CDR3 length: 16 amino acids. The CDR3 region has the DNA TGTGCTAGTGCCATGGCAGGGGTAGCGGGGCATTACGAGCAGTACCTC. Translating it yields CASAMAGVAGHYEQYL.

V gene TRBV28 combines with J gene TRBJ2-5, with a weak D call TRBD2 (5 bases). Germline V CDR1 and CDR2: MDHEN, SYDVKM. The CDR3 runs to 14 residues. The ends were cut back, 6 bases at V and 5 bases at J, with 16 bases in the middle. The CDR3 nucleotides are TGTGCCAGCAGCAGCGGCCCTCTCCGCGAGACCCAGTACTTC. This sequence encodes CASSSGPLRETQYF.